These T cell receptor beta chains were read from a single sample in a study of OX40 agonist ivuxolimab in advanced cancers. The data were produced by immunoSEQ multiplex PCR, yet TCRdb's version contains in-frame clones alone and is incomplete. The repertoire holds tens of thousands of clones, about nine tenths seen once, with about 5.1% in the top ten. The material sequenced was CD4+ or CD8+ T cells sorted from blood, taken in a trial of the OX40 agonist ivuxolimab. The receptor source for this set is an adult with an advanced solid tumor such as melanoma, head and neck, liver or kidney cancer. Both conserved end residues are part of each CDR3. Fields, in order: CDR3 DNA, CDR3 protein, clone size, J gene, V gene, D gene. The D gene is left open where the match is weak. Clone size is stated in some rows and not others, as once, few, many or a class when expanded.

CDR3 DNA: TGTGCCAGCAGTTTCCACAGGGAATACACTGAAGCTTTCTTT
CDR3 protein: CASSFHREYTEAFF
clone size: .
J gene: TRBJ1-1
V gene: TRBV27
D gene: .

CDR3 DNA: TGTGCCAGCAGTTTCCCTAGCTTAGAGACCCAGTACTTC
CDR3 protein: CASSFPSLETQYF
clone size: .
J gene: TRBJ2-5
V gene: TRBV28
D gene: .

CDR3 DNA: TGTGCCAGCAGCCAGGGACAGATGAACACTGAAGCTTTCTTT
CDR3 protein: CASSQGQMNTEAFF
clone size: once
J gene: TRBJ1-1
V gene: TRBV5-4
D gene: TRBD1

CDR3 DNA: TGCAGCGTGGGAGACAGGGGTTCGGCTGAAGCTTTCTTT
CDR3 protein: CSVGDRGSAEAFF
clone size: .
J gene: TRBJ1-1
V gene: TRBV29-1
D gene: TRBD1

CDR3 DNA: TGTGCCATCAGTGAGAGTGGGCAGGGAGAGACCCAGTACTTC
CDR3 protein: CAISESGQGETQYF
clone size: .
J gene: TRBJ2-5
V gene: TRBV10-3
D gene: .

CDR3 DNA: TGTGCCAGCAGTGAAGGGACAGGAGCATACAATGAGCAGTTCTTC
CDR3 protein: CASSEGTGAYNEQFF
clone size: .
J gene: TRBJ2-1
V gene: TRBV2
D gene: TRBD1

CDR3 DNA: TGTGCCAGCAGTGAAAACGGATGGCAGTTCTTC
CDR3 protein: CASSENGWQFF
clone size: .
J gene: TRBJ2-1
V gene: TRBV6-1
D gene: .

CDR3 DNA: TGTGCCAGCAGTGAACAGGGGATTAGGGATTCACCCCTCCACTTT
CDR3 protein: CASSEQGIRDSPLHF
clone size: .
J gene: TRBJ1-6
V gene: TRBV6-1
D gene: .

CDR3 DNA: TGTGCCAGCAGCTTTCAAGGGGGGGAGCTGTTTTTT
CDR3 protein: CASSFQGGELFF
clone size: .
J gene: TRBJ2-2
V gene: TRBV5-4
D gene: .

CDR3 DNA: TGTGCCAGCTGGGGACAGGGGGAGACCCAGTACTTC
CDR3 protein: CASWGQGETQYF
clone size: .
J gene: TRBJ2-5
V gene: TRBV2
D gene: TRBD1

CDR3 DNA: TGTGCCAGCAGCTTAGGCCCGGGGTTTAATCAGCCCCAGCATTTT
CDR3 protein: CASSLGPGFNQPQHF
clone size: few
J gene: TRBJ1-5
V gene: TRBV7-9
D gene: .

CDR3 DNA: TGTGCCAGCAGTTTATTTAACACTGAAGCTTTCTTT
CDR3 protein: CASSLFNTEAFF
clone size: .
J gene: TRBJ1-1
V gene: TRBV28
D gene: .

CDR3 DNA: TGTGCCAGCAGTTTAGAGGGGGGGTACAGGAACACTGAAGCTTTCTTT
CDR3 protein: CASSLEGGYRNTEAFF
clone size: .
J gene: TRBJ1-1
V gene: TRBV28
D gene: .

CDR3 DNA: TGTGCCTGGAGGGGACTAGCGGGAACTTACAATGAGCAGTTCTTC
CDR3 protein: CAWRGLAGTYNEQFF
clone size: .
J gene: TRBJ2-1
V gene: TRBV30
D gene: TRBD2

CDR3 DNA: TGTGCCTGGAGCCTCCCCGCTGGCTACACCTTC
CDR3 protein: CAWSLPAGYTF
clone size: .
J gene: TRBJ1-2
V gene: TRBV30
D gene: .

CDR3 DNA: TGTGCCAGCAGCTTCGGGGTTTCCACAGATACGCAGTATTTT
CDR3 protein: CASSFGVSTDTQYF
clone size: .
J gene: TRBJ2-3
V gene: TRBV28
D gene: .

CDR3 DNA: TGTGCCTGGAGTCTTGGGACGGGACTTGGCAAGCAGTACTTC
CDR3 protein: CAWSLGTGLGKQYF
clone size: .
J gene: TRBJ2-7
V gene: TRBV30
D gene: .

CDR3 DNA: TGTGCCAGCAGAGCCGGGACTACGAACACCGGGGAGCTGTTTTTT
CDR3 protein: CASRAGTTNTGELFF
clone size: .
J gene: TRBJ2-2
V gene: TRBV6-5
D gene: TRBD2

CDR3 DNA: TGCGCCAGCAGCCCTTCGACTAGCGGAATTAGCACAGATACGCAGTATTTT
CDR3 protein: CASSPSTSGISTDTQYF
clone size: .
J gene: TRBJ2-3
V gene: TRBV5-1
D gene: TRBD2

CDR3 DNA: TGTGCTAGTGGTTTGGCGGACAGGGCTGGGGAGCTGTTTTTT
CDR3 protein: CASGLADRAGELFF
clone size: .
J gene: TRBJ2-2
V gene: TRBV12-5
D gene: TRBD1

CDR3 DNA: TGTGCCAGCAGCCCAGACAGAAATCAGCCCCAGCATTTT
CDR3 protein: CASSPDRNQPQHF
clone size: .
J gene: TRBJ1-5
V gene: TRBV11-2
D gene: .

CDR3 DNA: TGTGCCAGCGGGGACGTCGGGTCCAGCGAGCAGTACTTC
CDR3 protein: CASGDVGSSEQYF
clone size: .
J gene: TRBJ2-7
V gene: TRBV2
D gene: .

CDR3 DNA: TGTGCCAGCAGCTTAGCATTCACAGGGAGCACTGAAGCTTTCTTT
CDR3 protein: CASSLAFTGSTEAFF
clone size: .
J gene: TRBJ1-1
V gene: TRBV7-2
D gene: .

CDR3 DNA: TGTGCCGGGGGGAGGGCCGGGGAAGAGCAGTACTTC
CDR3 protein: CAGGRAGEEQYF
clone size: once
J gene: TRBJ2-7
V gene: TRBV7-9
D gene: TRBD2

CDR3 DNA: TGTGCCAGCAGACAAGTGGGGGACGAGCAGTTCTTC
CDR3 protein: CASRQVGDEQFF
clone size: .
J gene: TRBJ2-1
V gene: TRBV7-2
D gene: .

CDR3 DNA: TGTGCCAGCAGTTACTCGACAGGGGGCTACGGCTATGGCTACACCTTC
CDR3 protein: CASSYSTGGYGYGYTF
clone size: .
J gene: TRBJ1-2
V gene: TRBV6-5
D gene: TRBD1

CDR3 DNA: TGTGCCAGCAGTGAGAAGACCCAGTACTTC
CDR3 protein: CASSEKTQYF
clone size: .
J gene: TRBJ2-5
V gene: TRBV2
D gene: .

CDR3 DNA: TGTGCCAGTAGTATAATGGAGGGAGAGACCCAGTACTTC
CDR3 protein: CASSIMEGETQYF
clone size: .
J gene: TRBJ2-5
V gene: TRBV19
D gene: .

CDR3 DNA: TGTGCCAGCAGTGACCGCCTGACCACAGATACGCAGTATTTT
CDR3 protein: CASSDRLTTDTQYF
clone size: .
J gene: TRBJ2-3
V gene: TRBV25-1
D gene: .

CDR3 DNA: TGTGCCAGCAGCTTAGAACCCCAGGGGCGTCAGTACTTC
CDR3 protein: CASSLEPQGRQYF
clone size: .
J gene: TRBJ2-5
V gene: TRBV11-2
D gene: .

CDR3 DNA: TGTGCCAGCAGTCCAGGCGGGGGACAGGGGGCTTACAATGAGCAGTTCTTC
CDR3 protein: CASSPGGGQGAYNEQFF
clone size: .
J gene: TRBJ2-1
V gene: TRBV9
D gene: TRBD1

CDR3 DNA: TGCAGCGTTGAATTCCCCGAGGCAGCCCACCAAGAGACCCAGTACTTC
CDR3 protein: CSVEFPEAAHQETQYF
clone size: .
J gene: TRBJ2-5
V gene: TRBV29-1
D gene: .

CDR3 DNA: TGTGCCAGTAGTATACTCTGGCAGACCAATGAGCAGTTCTTC
CDR3 protein: CASSILWQTNEQFF
clone size: .
J gene: TRBJ2-1
V gene: TRBV19
D gene: .

CDR3 DNA: TGTGCCAGTAGTATCCCAGCTAATACTGAAGCTTTCTTT
CDR3 protein: CASSIPANTEAFF
clone size: once
J gene: TRBJ1-1
V gene: TRBV19
D gene: .

CDR3 DNA: TGTGCCAGCAGTCTTACAGGGGGCTACACCTTC
CDR3 protein: CASSLTGGYTF
clone size: .
J gene: TRBJ1-2
V gene: TRBV2
D gene: .

CDR3 DNA: TGTGCCACCACCCGTGGGGGTTCTGGAAACACCATATATTTT
CDR3 protein: CATTRGGSGNTIYF
clone size: .
J gene: TRBJ1-3
V gene: TRBV19
D gene: .

CDR3 DNA: TGTGCCAGCAGTGACCAGACAGGGCTATCTGAGCAGTACTTC
CDR3 protein: CASSDQTGLSEQYF
clone size: .
J gene: TRBJ2-7
V gene: TRBV2
D gene: TRBD1

CDR3 DNA: TGTGCCGCAAGGGGTGGGAATCAGCCCCAGCATTTT
CDR3 protein: CAARGGNQPQHF
clone size: .
J gene: TRBJ1-5
V gene: TRBV28
D gene: .

CDR3 DNA: TGTGCCAGCAGTCTGCCCGTGGGAGAGACCCAGTACTTC
CDR3 protein: CASSLPVGETQYF
clone size: .
J gene: TRBJ2-5
V gene: TRBV7-6
D gene: .

CDR3 DNA: TGTGCCAGCAGCTTGGGTCAGGGAAATTCACCCCTCCACTTT
CDR3 protein: CASSLGQGNSPLHF
clone size: .
J gene: TRBJ1-6
V gene: TRBV5-4
D gene: .

CDR3 DNA: TGTGCCAGCAGCTTAACAGGGGGAATCGGCCAGCCCCAGCATTTT
CDR3 protein: CASSLTGGIGQPQHF
clone size: .
J gene: TRBJ1-5
V gene: TRBV7-3
D gene: .

CDR3 DNA: TGTGCCAGCAGTTCCGGACAGGGGTGGGGAGAAAAACTGTTTTTT
CDR3 protein: CASSSGQGWGEKLFF
clone size: few
J gene: TRBJ1-4
V gene: TRBV11-2
D gene: TRBD1

CDR3 DNA: TGCGCCAGCAGTGAGGGGGACCCTAGGTGGGGTTCACCCCTCCACTTT
CDR3 protein: CASSEGDPRWGSPLHF
clone size: .
J gene: TRBJ1-6
V gene: TRBV10-2
D gene: .

CDR3 DNA: TGTGCCAGCAGTTCGAACAGGGGGCAAGGGAATGAGCAGTTCTTC
CDR3 protein: CASSSNRGQGNEQFF
clone size: .
J gene: TRBJ2-1
V gene: TRBV27
D gene: TRBD1

CDR3 DNA: TGTGCCAGCAGCTTAGGGACAGGGGTAGAGACCCAGTACTTC
CDR3 protein: CASSLGTGVETQYF
clone size: .
J gene: TRBJ2-5
V gene: TRBV7-3
D gene: TRBD1

CDR3 DNA: TGCACCAGCAGGTGCGGGGCAGGGGAAAGACACGAGCAGTACTTC
CDR3 protein: CTSRCGAGERHEQYF
clone size: .
J gene: TRBJ2-7
V gene: TRBV1
D gene: .

CDR3 DNA: TGTGCCATCAGAACTAGCGGGGGGCGGACCGGGGAGCTGTTTTTT
CDR3 protein: CAIRTSGGRTGELFF
clone size: .
J gene: TRBJ2-2
V gene: TRBV10-3
D gene: TRBD2

CDR3 DNA: TGTGCCAGCAGCTTGAGTACCGAGAGAGGCTACACCTTC
CDR3 protein: CASSLSTERGYTF
clone size: .
J gene: TRBJ1-2
V gene: TRBV5-4
D gene: .

CDR3 DNA: TGCGCCAGCAGCGAGAAGGCTAGCGGGGGGACCTACGAGCAGTACTTC
CDR3 protein: CASSEKASGGTYEQYF
clone size: .
J gene: TRBJ2-7
V gene: TRBV5-1
D gene: TRBD2

CDR3 DNA: TGTGCCAGCAGCCGCTCACAGGGTGTCCCGAACGAGCAGTACTTC
CDR3 protein: CASSRSQGVPNEQYF
clone size: .
J gene: TRBJ2-7
V gene: TRBV7-2
D gene: .

CDR3 DNA: TGTGCCAGCAGTGAATTAGTGAGGGGGGAGCTGTTTTTT
CDR3 protein: CASSELVRGELFF
clone size: .
J gene: TRBJ2-2
V gene: TRBV6-1
D gene: .

CDR3 DNA: TGTGCCAGCAGAGGACAGGGGGGTCAGCCCCAGCATTTT
CDR3 protein: CASRGQGGQPQHF
clone size: .
J gene: TRBJ1-5
V gene: TRBV28
D gene: TRBD1

CDR3 DNA: TGTGCCAGTAATTCGCCCGACATAGGGACGTCACCCCTCCACTTT
CDR3 protein: CASNSPDIGTSPLHF
clone size: .
J gene: TRBJ1-6
V gene: TRBV19
D gene: .